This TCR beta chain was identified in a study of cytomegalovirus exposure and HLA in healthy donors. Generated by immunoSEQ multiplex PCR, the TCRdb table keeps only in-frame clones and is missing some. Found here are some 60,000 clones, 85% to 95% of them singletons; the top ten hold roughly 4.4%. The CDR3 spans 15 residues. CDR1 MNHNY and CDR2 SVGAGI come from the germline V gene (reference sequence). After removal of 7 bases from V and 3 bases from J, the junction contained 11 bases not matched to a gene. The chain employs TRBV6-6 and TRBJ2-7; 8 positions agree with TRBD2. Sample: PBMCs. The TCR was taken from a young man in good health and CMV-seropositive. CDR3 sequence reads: CASTLLGLAGYEQYF. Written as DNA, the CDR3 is TGTGCCAGCACCCTACTGGGGCTAGCGGGCTACGAGCAGTACTTC.